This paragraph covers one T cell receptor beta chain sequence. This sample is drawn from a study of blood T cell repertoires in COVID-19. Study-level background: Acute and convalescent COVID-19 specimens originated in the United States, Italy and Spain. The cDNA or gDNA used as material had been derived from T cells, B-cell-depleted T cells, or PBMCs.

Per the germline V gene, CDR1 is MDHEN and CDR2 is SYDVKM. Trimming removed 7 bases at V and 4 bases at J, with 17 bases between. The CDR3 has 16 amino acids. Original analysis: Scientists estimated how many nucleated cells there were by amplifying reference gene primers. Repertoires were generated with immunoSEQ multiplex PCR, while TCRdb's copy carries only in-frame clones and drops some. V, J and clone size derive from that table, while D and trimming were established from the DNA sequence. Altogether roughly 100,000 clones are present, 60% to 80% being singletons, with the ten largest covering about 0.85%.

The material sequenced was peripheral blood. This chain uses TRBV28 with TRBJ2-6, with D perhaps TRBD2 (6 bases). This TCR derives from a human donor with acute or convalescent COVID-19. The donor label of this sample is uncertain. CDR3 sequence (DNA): TGTGCCAGCACCGACGGGGGTTTATCGGGGGCCAACGTCCTGACTTTC. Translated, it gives CASTDGGLSGANVLTF.